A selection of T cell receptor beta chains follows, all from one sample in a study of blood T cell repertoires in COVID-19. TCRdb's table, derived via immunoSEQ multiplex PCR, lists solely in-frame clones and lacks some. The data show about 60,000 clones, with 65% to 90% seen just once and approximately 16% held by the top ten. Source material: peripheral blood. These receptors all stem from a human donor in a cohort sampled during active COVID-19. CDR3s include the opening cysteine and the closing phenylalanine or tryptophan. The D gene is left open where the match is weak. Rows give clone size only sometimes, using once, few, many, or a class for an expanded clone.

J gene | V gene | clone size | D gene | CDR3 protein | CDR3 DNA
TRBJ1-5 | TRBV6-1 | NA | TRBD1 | CASSEATGTGVVGSNQPQHF | TGTGCCAGCAGTGAAGCGACCGGGACAGGGGTCGTAGGCAGCAATCAGCCCCAGCATTTT
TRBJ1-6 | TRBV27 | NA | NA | CASSSQARQYNSPLHF | TGTGCCAGCAGTTCCCAAGCCCGACAGTATAATTCACCCCTCCACTTT
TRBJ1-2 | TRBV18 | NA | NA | CASSPEQGYGYTF | TGTGCTAGCTCACCAGAGCAGGGGTATGGCTACACCTTC
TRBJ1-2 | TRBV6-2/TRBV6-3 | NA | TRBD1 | CASSYQGQGIYGYTF | TGTGCCAGCAGTTACCAGGGACAGGGCATCTATGGCTACACCTTC
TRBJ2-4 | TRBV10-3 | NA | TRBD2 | CAIKGEGSLAKNIQYF | TGTGCCATCAAAGGGGAGGGCTCGCTAGCCAAAAACATTCAGTACTTC
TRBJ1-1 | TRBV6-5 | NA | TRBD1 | CASSYRDRATEAFF | TGTGCCAGCAGTTACCGGGACAGGGCCACTGAAGCTTTCTTT
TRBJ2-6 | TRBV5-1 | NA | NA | CASSLGPSTGANVLTF | TGCGCCAGCAGCTTGGGGCCGTCCACCGGGGCCAACGTCCTGACTTTC
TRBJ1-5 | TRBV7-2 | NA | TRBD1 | CASSNTGDGYQPQHF | TGTGCCAGCAGCAATACAGGGGACGGCTATCAGCCCCAGCATTTT
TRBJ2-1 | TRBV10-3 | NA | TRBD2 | CAISDGTSGGNNEQFF | TGTGCCATCAGTGATGGGACTAGCGGGGGGAACAATGAGCAGTTCTTC
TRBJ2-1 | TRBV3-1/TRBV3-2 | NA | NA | CASSHQTTYNEQFF | TGTGCCAGCAGCCACCAGACTACCTACAATGAGCAGTTCTTC
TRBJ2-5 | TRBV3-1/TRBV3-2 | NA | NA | CASSQVVQETQYF | TGTGCCAGCAGCCAAGTCGTCCAAGAGACCCAGTACTTC
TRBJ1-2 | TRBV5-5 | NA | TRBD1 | CASSPGTGVSHYGYTF | TGTGCCAGCAGCCCCGGGACAGGGGTCTCCCACTATGGCTACACCTTC
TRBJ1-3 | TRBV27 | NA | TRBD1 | CASSPTGVVTGNTIYF | TGTGCCAGCAGTCCGACAGGGGTGGTTACTGGAAACACCATATATTTT
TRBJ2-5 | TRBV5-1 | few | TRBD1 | CASRTGQGSAQETQYF | TGCGCCAGCAGAACTGGACAGGGAAGCGCACAAGAGACCCAGTACTTC
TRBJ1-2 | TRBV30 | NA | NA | CASQRGGYGYTF | TGTGCTTCCCAGCGGGGGGGCTATGGCTACACCTTC
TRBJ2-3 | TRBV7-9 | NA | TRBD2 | CASSLGTSSDTQYF | TGTGCCAGCAGTTTAGGGACTAGCTCAGATACGCAGTATTTT
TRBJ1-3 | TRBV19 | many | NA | CASRTVSSGNTIYF | TGTGCCAGTAGGACAGTGAGCTCTGGAAACACCATATATTTT
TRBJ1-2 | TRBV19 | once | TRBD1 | CASSTPSDRGFGYGYTF | TGTGCCAGTAGTACCCCTTCGGACAGGGGGTTTGGCTATGGCTACACCTTC
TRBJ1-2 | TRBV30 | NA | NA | CAWSVGPWAYGYTF | TGTGCCTGGAGTGTAGGTCCGTGGGCGTATGGCTACACCTTC
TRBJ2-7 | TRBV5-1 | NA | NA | CASSSTTGTYEQYF | TGCGCCAGCAGCTCAACGACAGGTACCTACGAGCAGTACTTC
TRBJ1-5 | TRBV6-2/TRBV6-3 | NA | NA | CASSQTRGPQHF | TGTGCCAGCAGCCAGACCCGAGGCCCCCAGCATTTT
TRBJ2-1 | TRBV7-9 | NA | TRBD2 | CPSSRGGGYNEQFF | TGTCCCAGCAGCCGCGGGGGGGGCTACAATGAGCAGTTCTTC
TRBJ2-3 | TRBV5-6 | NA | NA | CASRTTGDTQYF | TGTGCCAGCCGTACGACGGGAGATACGCAGTATTTT
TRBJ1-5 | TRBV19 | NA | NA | CASSIEEYQPQHF | TGTGCCAGTAGTATCGAGGAGTATCAGCCCCAGCATTTT
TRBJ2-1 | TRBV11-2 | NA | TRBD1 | CASSQDRGKGEQFF | TGTGCCAGCAGCCAGGACAGGGGGAAAGGAGAGCAGTTCTTC
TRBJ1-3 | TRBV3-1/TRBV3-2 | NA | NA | CASSRGGWDTIYF | TGTGCCAGCAGCCGGGGGGGCTGGGACACCATATATTTT
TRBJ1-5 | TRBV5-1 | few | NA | CASSLVFGDQPQHF | TGCGCCAGCAGCTTGGTATTCGGGGATCAGCCCCAGCATTTT
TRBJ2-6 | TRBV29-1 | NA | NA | CSVGAGSGANVLTF | TGCAGCGTTGGGGCGGGCTCTGGGGCCAACGTCCTGACTTTC
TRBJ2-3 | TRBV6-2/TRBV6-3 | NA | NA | CASSYGLTDTDTQYF | TGTGCCAGCAGTTACGGACTAACCGACACAGATACGCAGTATTTT
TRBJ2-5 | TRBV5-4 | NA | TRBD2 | CASSSGLAGAGGETQYF | TGTGCCAGCAGCTCGGGACTAGCGGGGGCAGGGGGGGAGACCCAGTACTTC
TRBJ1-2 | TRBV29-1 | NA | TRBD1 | CSAGTGSGYTF | TGCAGCGCAGGGACAGGCAGTGGCTACACCTTC